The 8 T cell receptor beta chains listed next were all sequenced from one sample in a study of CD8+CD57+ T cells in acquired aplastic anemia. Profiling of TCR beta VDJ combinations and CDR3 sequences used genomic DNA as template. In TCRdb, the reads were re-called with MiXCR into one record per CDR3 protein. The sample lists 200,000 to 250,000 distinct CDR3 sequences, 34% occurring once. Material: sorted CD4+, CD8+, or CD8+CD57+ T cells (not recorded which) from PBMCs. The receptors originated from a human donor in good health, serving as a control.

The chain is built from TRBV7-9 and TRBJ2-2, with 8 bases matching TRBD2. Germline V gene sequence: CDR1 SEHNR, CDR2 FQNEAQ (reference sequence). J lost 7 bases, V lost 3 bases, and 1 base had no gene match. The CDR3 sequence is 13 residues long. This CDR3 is CASSLGTSGELFF. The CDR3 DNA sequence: TGTGCCAGCAGCTTGGGGACTAGCGGGGAGCTGTTTTTT.

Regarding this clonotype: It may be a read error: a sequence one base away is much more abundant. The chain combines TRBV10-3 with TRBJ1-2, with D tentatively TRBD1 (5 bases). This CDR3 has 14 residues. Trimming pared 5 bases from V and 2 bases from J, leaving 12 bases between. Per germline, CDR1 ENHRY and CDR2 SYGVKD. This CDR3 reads CAISYGSGNYGYTF. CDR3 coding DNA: TGTGCCATCAGTTACGGATCAGGGAACTATGGCTACACCTTC.

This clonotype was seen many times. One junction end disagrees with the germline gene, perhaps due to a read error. The CDR3 reads CASRDSGTGTYEQYF. The CDR3 DNA reads as TGTGCCAGCAGAGACTCCGGGACAGGTACCTACGAGCAGTACTTC. The genes are TRBV6-4 and TRBJ2-7; TRBD1 matches 8 bases. The CDR3 totals 15 residues. Germline values: CDR1 MRHNA, CDR2 SNTAGT.

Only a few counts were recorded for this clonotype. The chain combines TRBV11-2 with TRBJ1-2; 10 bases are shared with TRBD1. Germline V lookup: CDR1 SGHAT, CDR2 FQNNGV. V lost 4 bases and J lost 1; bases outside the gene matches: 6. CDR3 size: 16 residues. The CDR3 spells CASSSRDRGINYGYTF. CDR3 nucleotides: TGTGCCAGCAGCTCAAGGGACAGGGGTATTAACTATGGCTACACCTTC.

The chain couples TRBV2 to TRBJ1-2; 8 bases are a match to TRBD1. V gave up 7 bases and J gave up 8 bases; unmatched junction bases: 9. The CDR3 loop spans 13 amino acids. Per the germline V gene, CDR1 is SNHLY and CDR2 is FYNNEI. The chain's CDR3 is CASTPTGVEGYTF. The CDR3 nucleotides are TGTGCCAGCACCCCGACAGGGGTGGAAGGCTACACCTTC.

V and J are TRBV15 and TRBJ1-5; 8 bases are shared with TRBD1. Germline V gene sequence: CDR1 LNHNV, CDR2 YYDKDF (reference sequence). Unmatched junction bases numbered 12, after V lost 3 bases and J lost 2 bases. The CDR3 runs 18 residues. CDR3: CATSSRDRTYTGNQPQHF. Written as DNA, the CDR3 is TGTGCCACCAGCAGCCGGGACAGGACCTATACGGGCAATCAGCCCCAGCATTTT.

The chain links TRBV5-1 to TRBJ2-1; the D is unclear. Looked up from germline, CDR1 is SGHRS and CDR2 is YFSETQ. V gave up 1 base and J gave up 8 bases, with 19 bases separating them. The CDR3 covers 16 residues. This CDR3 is CASSLSPSAGPYEQFF. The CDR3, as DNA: TGCGCCAGCAGCTTGAGTCCGAGCGCCGGGCCCTATGAGCAGTTCTTC.

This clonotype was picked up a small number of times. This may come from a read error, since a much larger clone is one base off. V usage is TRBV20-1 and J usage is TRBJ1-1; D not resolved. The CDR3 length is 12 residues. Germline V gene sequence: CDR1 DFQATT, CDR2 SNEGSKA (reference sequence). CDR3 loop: CSAPNMNTEASF. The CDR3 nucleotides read TGCAGTGCTCCGAATATGAACACTGAAGCTTCCTTT.